A single sample is the source of the 3 T cell receptor beta chains below, sequenced in a study of Graves' ophthalmopathy and Graves' hyperthyroidism. For repertoire sequencing, the TCR beta CDR3 regions were amplified from RNA transcripts. First-round RT-PCR employed HTBI primers, with a second-round multiplex PCR after it. TCRdb independently ran MiXCR on the multiplex PCR reads; one entry per CDR3 protein. The table records 300,000 to 350,000 distinct CDR3 sequences, 17% of them present only once. The sequenced material came from peripheral blood. All receptors derive from an adult man with Graves' ophthalmopathy.

This clonotype was found many times. This chain links TRBV12-3 or TRBV12-4 with TRBJ1-1; possible D gene TRBD1, 5 bases. Deletions cut 7 bases from V and 6 bases from J, with 12 bases between. The CDR3 consists of 12 residues. CDR3 sequence reads: CASTIGRAEAFF. DNA of the CDR3: TGTGCCAGCACCATTGGCAGGGCTGAAGCTTTCTTT.

The chain is built from TRBV6-1 and TRBJ1-5, with D possibly being TRBD1 (5 bases). V dropped 4 bases and J dropped 4 bases, with 14 bases sitting between them. The CDR3 has 15 residues. Germline-derived CDR1 and CDR2 are MNHNS and SASEGT. CDR3 coding DNA: TGTGCCAGCAGTGGTAGGCCAGGGAGAAATCAGCCCCAGCATTTT. Translated, it gives CASSGRPGRNQPQHF.

Concerning this clonotype itself: This may be a read error: a much more frequent sequence differs by one nucleotide. This sequence joins TRBV25-1 and TRBJ1-2; tentatively, D is TRBD1 (5 bases). Trimming took off 4 bases at V and 8 bases at J, with 14 bases between the two ends. This CDR3 contains 13 residues. The germline gives CDR1 MGHDK, CDR2 SYGVNS. CDR3 sequence (DNA): TGTGCCAGCAGTGGAGTAGGGGAGTGGGGCTACACCTTC. Its protein is CASSGVGEWGYTF.